This T cell receptor beta chain came from a study of cytomegalovirus exposure and HLA in healthy donors. About this clone: Its target is not known.

CDR3 length equals 13 residues. Germline assignment: CDR1 LGHNA and CDR2 YSLEER. V shed 1 base and J shed 5 bases, with 8 bases lying between them. General study findings and limits: It was found in a later analysis that first-cohort TCR clusters tended to co-occur in the 95 to 150 validation repertoires.

Sequencing was performed with immunoSEQ multiplex PCR; in TCRdb, only in-frame clones are kept and a portion is missing. The table has roughly 130,000 clones, more than 70% seen once. The TCR comes from a man between 25 and 39 years old in good health and CMV-seronegative. This rearrangement joins TRBV4-3 to TRBJ2-5; D is possibly TRBD2 (5 bases). The sequencing sample was made of PBMCs. DNA for the CDR3: TGCGCCAGCAGCCAAGTCGGAGGCGAGACCCAGTACTTC. Its protein product is CASSQVGGETQYF.